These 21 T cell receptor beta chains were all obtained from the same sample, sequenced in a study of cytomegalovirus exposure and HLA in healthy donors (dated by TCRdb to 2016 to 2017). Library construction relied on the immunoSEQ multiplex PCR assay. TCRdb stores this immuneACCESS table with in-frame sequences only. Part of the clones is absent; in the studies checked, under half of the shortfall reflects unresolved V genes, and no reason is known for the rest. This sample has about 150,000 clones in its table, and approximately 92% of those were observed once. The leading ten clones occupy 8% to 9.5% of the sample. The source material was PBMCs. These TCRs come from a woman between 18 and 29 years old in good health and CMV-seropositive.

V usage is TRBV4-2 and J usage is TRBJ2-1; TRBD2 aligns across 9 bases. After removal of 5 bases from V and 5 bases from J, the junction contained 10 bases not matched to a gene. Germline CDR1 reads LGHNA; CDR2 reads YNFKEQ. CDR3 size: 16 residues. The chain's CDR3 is CASSAYSRTSDNEQFF. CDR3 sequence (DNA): TGTGCCAGCAGCGCTTACTCTCGGACTAGCGACAATGAGCAGTTCTTC.

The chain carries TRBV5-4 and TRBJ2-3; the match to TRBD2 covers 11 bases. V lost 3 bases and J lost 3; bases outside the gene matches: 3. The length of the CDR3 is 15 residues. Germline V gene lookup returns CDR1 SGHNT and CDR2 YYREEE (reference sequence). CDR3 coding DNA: TGTGCCAGCAGCTCCACTAGCGGGGGAACAGATACGCAGTATTTT. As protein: CASSSTSGGTDTQYF.

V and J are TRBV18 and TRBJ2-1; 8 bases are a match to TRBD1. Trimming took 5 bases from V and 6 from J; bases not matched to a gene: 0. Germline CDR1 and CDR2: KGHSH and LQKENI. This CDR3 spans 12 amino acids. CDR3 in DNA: TGTGCCAGCTCAACAGGGGGCAATGAGCAGTTCTTC. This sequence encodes CASSTGGNEQFF. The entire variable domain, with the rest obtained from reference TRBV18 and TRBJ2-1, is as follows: NAGVMQNPRHLVRRRGQEARLRCSPMKGHSHVYWYRQLPEEGLKFMVYLQKENIIDESGMPKERFSAEFPKEGPSILRIQQVVRGDSAAYFCASSTGGNEQFFGPGTRLTVL.

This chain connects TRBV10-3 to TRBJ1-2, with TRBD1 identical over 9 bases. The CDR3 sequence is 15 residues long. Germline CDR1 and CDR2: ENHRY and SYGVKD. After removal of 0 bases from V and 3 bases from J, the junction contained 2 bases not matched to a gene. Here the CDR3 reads CAISESGQGDYGYTF. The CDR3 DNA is TGTGCCATCAGTGAGTCGGGACAGGGAGACTATGGCTACACCTTC.

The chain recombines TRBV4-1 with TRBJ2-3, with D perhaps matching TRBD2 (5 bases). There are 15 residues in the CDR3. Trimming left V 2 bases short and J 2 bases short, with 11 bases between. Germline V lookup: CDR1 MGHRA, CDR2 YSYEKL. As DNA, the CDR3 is TGCGCCAGCAGCCAAATGAGGGCCTACACAGATACGCAGTATTTT. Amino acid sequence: CASSQMRAYTDTQYF.

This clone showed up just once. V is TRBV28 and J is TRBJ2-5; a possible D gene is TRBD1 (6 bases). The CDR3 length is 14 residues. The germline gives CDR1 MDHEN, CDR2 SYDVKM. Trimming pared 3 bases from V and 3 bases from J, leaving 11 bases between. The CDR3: CASSFRGFEETQYF. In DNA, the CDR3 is TGTGCCAGCAGTTTCAGGGGATTCGAAGAGACCCAGTACTTC.

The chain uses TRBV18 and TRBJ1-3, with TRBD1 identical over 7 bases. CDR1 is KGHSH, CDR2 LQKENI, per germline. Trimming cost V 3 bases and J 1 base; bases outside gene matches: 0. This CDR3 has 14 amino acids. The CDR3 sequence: CASSPTGSGNTIYF. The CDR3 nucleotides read TGTGCCAGCTCACCGACAGGGTCTGGAAACACCATATATTTT.

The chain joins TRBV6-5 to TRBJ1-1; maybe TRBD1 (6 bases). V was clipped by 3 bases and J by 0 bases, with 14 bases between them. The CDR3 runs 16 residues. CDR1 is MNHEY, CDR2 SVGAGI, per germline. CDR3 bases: TGTGCCAGCAGTTATTCCAGGACAGCCCTGAACACTGAAGCTTTCTTT. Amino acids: CASSYSRTALNTEAFF.

The chain's CDR3 is CASSILGRAPLNSGANVLTF. CDR3 DNA: TGTGCCAGTAGTATCTTGGGCAGGGCCCCACTTAACTCTGGGGCCAACGTCCTGACTTTC. V is TRBV19 and J is TRBJ2-6; D might be TRBD1 (5 bases). V lost 3 bases and J lost 0, with 21 bases in between. Germline V gene lookup returns CDR1 LNHDA and CDR2 SQIVND (reference sequence). The CDR3 totals 20 residues.

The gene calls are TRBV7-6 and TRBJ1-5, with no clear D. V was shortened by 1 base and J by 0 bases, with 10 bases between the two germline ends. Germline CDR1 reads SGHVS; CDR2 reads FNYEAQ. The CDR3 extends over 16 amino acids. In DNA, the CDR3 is TGTGCCAGCAGCTTAGGAACCCCAGGTAGCAATCAGCCCCAGCATTTT. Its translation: CASSLGTPGSNQPQHF.

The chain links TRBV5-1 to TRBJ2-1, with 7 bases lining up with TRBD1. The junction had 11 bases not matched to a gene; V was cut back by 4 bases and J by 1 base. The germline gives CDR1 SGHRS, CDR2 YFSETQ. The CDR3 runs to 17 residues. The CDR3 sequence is CASSRGQQNPSYNEQFF. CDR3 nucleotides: TGCGCCAGCAGCAGGGGACAGCAGAACCCTTCCTACAATGAGCAGTTCTTC. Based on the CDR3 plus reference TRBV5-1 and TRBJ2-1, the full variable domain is KAGVTQTPRYLIKTRGQQVTLSCSPISGHRSVSWYQQTPGQGLQFLFEYFSETQRNKGNFPGRFSGRQFSNSRSEMNVSTLELGDSALYLCASSRGQQNPSYNEQFFGPGTRLTVL.

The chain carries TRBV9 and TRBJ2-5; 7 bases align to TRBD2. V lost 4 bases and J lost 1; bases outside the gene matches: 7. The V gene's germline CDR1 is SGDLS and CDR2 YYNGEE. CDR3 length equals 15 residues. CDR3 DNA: TGTGCCAGCAGCCCGCCCCGCGGGGGCCAAGAGACCCAGTACTTC. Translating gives CASSPPRGGQETQYF.

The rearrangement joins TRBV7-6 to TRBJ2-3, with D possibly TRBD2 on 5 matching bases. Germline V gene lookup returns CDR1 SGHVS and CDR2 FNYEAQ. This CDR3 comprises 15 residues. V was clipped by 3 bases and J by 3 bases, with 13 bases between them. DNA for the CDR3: TGTGCCAGCAGCTTGGATCCCCAGCGGACAGATACGCAGTATTTT. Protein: CASSLDPQRTDTQYF. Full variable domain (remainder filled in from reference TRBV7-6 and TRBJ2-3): GAGVSQSPRYKVTKRGQDVALRCDPISGHVSLYWYRQALGQGPEFLTYFNYEAQQDKSGLPNDRFSAERPEGSISTLTIQRTEQRDSAMYRCASSLDPQRTDTQYFGPGTRLTVL.

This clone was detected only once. CDR3 coding DNA: TGTGCCAGCAGCGGAGGGGTTACTAGCACAGATACGCAGTATTTT. Its protein product is CASSGGVTSTDTQYF. The genes are TRBV5-6 and TRBJ2-3; perhaps TRBD2 as D (6 bases). The length of the CDR3 is 15 residues. Trimming left V 4 bases short and J 0 bases short, with 12 bases between. Germline-derived CDR1 and CDR2 are SGHDT and YYEEEE.

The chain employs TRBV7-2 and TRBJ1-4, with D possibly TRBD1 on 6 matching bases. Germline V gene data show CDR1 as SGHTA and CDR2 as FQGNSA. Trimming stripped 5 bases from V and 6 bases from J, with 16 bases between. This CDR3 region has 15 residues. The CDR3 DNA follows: TGTGCCAGCAGCCTTAGGGGGGGTAGATATGAAAAACTGTTTTTT. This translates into CASSLRGGRYEKLFF.

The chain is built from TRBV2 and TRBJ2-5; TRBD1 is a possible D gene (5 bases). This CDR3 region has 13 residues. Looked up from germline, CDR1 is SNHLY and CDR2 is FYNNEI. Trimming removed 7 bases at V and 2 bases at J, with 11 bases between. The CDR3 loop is CASIGSGQETQYF. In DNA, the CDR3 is TGTGCCAGCATCGGATCAGGGCAAGAGACCCAGTACTTC.

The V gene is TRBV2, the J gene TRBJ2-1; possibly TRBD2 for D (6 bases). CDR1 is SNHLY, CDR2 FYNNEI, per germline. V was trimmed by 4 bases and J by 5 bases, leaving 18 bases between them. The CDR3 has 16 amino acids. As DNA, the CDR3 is TGTGCCAGCAGTGGCGGGGCCCGCGGGGCCAACAATGAGCAGTTCTTC. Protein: CASSGGARGANNEQFF. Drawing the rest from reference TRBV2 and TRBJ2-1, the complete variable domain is EPEVTQTPSHQVTQMGQEVILRCVPISNHLYFYWYRQILGQKVEFLVSFYNNEISEKSEIFDDQFSVERPDGSNFTLKIRSTKLEDSAMYFCASSGGARGANNEQFFGPGTRLTVL.

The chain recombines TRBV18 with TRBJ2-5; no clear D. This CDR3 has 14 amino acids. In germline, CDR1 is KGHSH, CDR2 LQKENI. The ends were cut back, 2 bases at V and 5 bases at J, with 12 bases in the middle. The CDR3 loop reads CASSPRGQAETQYF. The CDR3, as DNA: TGTGCCAGCTCACCAAGAGGCCAAGCGGAGACCCAGTACTTC.

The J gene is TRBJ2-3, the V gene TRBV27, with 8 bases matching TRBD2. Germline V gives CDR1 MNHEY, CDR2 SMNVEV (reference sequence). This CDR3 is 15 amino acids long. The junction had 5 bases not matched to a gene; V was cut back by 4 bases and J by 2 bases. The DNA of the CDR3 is TGTGCCAGCAGTTCGCGGGGGGCCCTCACAGATACGCAGTATTTT. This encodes CASSSRGALTDTQYF.

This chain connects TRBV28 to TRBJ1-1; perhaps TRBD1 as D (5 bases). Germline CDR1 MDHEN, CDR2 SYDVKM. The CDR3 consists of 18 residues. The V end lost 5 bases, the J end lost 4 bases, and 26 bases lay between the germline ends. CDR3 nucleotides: TGTGCCAGCAGTCTTGGACCCCAGGGCCTACACACCGCCACTGAAGCTTTCTTT. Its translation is CASSLGPQGLHTATEAFF.

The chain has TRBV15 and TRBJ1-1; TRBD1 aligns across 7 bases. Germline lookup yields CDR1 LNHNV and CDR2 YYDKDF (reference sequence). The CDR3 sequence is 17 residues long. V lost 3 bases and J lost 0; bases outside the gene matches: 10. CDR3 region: CATSRIRDSYLNTEAFF. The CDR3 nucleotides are TGTGCCACCAGCAGGATCCGGGACAGCTACCTGAACACTGAAGCTTTCTTT.